These T cell receptor beta chains were read from a single sample in a study of T cells in Graves' hyperthyroidism and ophthalmopathy. TCRdb used MiXCR to reprocess the multiplex PCR reads, holding one entry per CDR3 protein. The sample yields hundreds of thousands of distinct CDR3 sequences, roughly 40% seen once. Material: blood. Receptors were obtained from a man younger than 30 with Graves' hyperthyroidism. Each CDR3 is given with its conserved first and last residue. The D gene is left open where the match is weak. Clone sizes are given selectively: once, few, many, or a class where the clone is expanded.

D	V	J	size	CDR3	DNA
TRBD2	TRBV29-1	TRBJ2-1	.	CSVEAGGSYNEQFF	TGCAGCGTTGAAGCGGGGGGGTCCTACAATGAGCAGTTCTTC
.	TRBV29-1	TRBJ2-7	many	CSVIGAGYEQYF	TGCAGCGTGATAGGGGCCGGCTACGAGCAGTACTTC
TRBD1	TRBV7-2	TRBJ1-2	few	CASSLELQGVEANYGYTF	TGTGCCAGCAGCTTAGAACTACAGGGGGTGGAGGCTAACTATGGCTACACCTTC
.	TRBV5-1	TRBJ1-1	.	CASSSSRGTEAFF	TGCGCCAGCAGCTCGTCCCGGGGGACTGAAGCTTTCTTT
.	TRBV10-3	TRBJ1-5	many	CAIKGEGTVPQHF	TGTGCCATCAAGGGCGAAGGCACAGTACCCCAGCATTTT
TRBD1	TRBV7-9	TRBJ2-7	.	CASSSVRDSTYEQYF	TGTGCCAGCAGCTCAGTCCGGGACAGCACCTACGAGCAGTACTTC
TRBD2	TRBV2	TRBJ2-2	.	CAPAGSGSSAGELFF	TGTGCCCCGGCGGGTAGCGGGAGTAGTGCCGGGGAGCTGTTTTTT
.	TRBV7-7	TRBJ1-1	many	CASSLEGDPNTEAFF	TGTGCTAGCAGCTTAGAAGGAGACCCGAACACTGAAGCTTTCTTT
TRBD1	TRBV10-3	TRBJ2-7	.	CATGTGQRQYF	TGTGCCACCGGGACAGGGCAAAGGCAGTACTTC
.	TRBV12-3/TRBV12-4	TRBJ1-4	few	CASTGPGGEKLFF	TGTGCCAGCACGGGACCCGGGGGTGAAAAACTGTTTTTT
TRBD1	TRBV15	TRBJ1-2	many	CATRTTGLWDYGYTF	TGTGCCACCAGGACGACAGGGCTATGGGACTATGGCTACACCTTC
.	TRBV19	TRBJ1-5	.	CASSMGRKNQPQHF	TGTGCCAGTAGTATGGGACGGAAAAATCAGCCCCAGCATTTT
.	TRBV29-1	TRBJ2-7	.	CSVLDSHKSSYEQYF	TGCAGCGTCCTAGACTCTCACAAAAGTTCCTACGAGCAGTACTTC
TRBD2	TRBV29-1	TRBJ2-7	few	CSVEPGLAGLPYEQYF	TGCAGCGTGGAGCCGGGACTAGCGGGCCTCCCCTACGAGCAGTACTTC
.	TRBV12-5	TRBJ2-5	.	CASGPIGQPQETQYF	TGTGCTAGTGGTCCAATCGGACAGCCCCAAGAGACCCAGTACTTC
TRBD2	TRBV29-1	TRBJ2-5	once	CSVVDSGGFQETQYF	TGCAGCGTTGTGGATAGCGGGGGATTCCAAGAGACCCAGTACTTC
.	TRBV2	TRBJ1-1	many	CASTDDAGTEAFF	TGTGCCTCGACAGATGACGCGGGCACTGAAGCTTTCTTT
.	TRBV9	TRBJ1-5	few	CASSQDGPISNQPQHF	TGCGCCAGCAGCCAAGATGGGCCGATTAGCAATCAGCCCCAGCATTTT
.	TRBV6-6	TRBJ1-2	few	CASYLTGSYGYTF	TGTGCCAGCTACCTCACAGGGTCCTATGGCTACACCTTC
.	TRBV9	TRBJ2-5	many	CASSVQGEVETQYF	TGTGCCAGCAGCGTCCAGGGTGAAGTGGAGACCCAGTACTTC
TRBD1	TRBV29-1	TRBJ1-5	once	CSPVGTGGLQPQHF	TGCAGCCCCGTAGGGACAGGGGGACTTCAGCCCCAGCATTTT
.	TRBV9	TRBJ1-6	many	CASTQALNSPLHF	TGTGCCAGCACCCAGGCTTTAAATTCACCCCTCCACTTT
.	TRBV12-3/TRBV12-4	TRBJ1-3	few	CASSARDGDSGNTIYF	TGTGCCAGCAGTGCACGGGACGGAGACTCTGGAAACACCATATATTTT
TRBD1	TRBV2	TRBJ1-2	many	CATTGTVKGYTF	TGTGCCACAACAGGGACAGTAAAGGGCTACACCTTC
TRBD2	TRBV10-3	TRBJ2-5	.	CAISPELGTSGSETQYF	TGTGCCATCAGTCCTGAGCTCGGGACTAGCGGGAGTGAGACCCAGTACTTC
.	TRBV4-3	TRBJ2-7	.	CASSQEQPSYEQYF	TGCGCCAGCAGCCAAGAACAACCCTCCTACGAGCAGTACTTC
TRBD1	TRBV7-9	TRBJ2-6	.	CASRGQVGGANVLTF	TGTGCCAGCAGGGGACAGGTTGGCGGGGCCAACGTCCTGACTTTC
.	TRBV15	TRBJ2-5	once	CATSSLSLLGGSQETQYF	TGTGCCACCAGCAGCCTCTCCCTCCTAGGAGGGTCACAAGAGACCCAGTACTTC
TRBD2	TRBV2	TRBJ2-7	.	CASSVGTREQYF	TGTGCCAGCAGTGTCGGGACTAGGGAGCAGTACTTC
.	TRBV24-1	TRBJ1-5	.	CATSDTGAASRNQPQHF	TGTGCCACCAGTGATACGGGGGCAGCTAGTCGCAATCAGCCCCAGCATTTT
TRBD1	TRBV5-1	TRBJ1-4	.	CTSSLDRGYEKLFF	TGCACCAGCAGCCTAGACAGGGGGTACGAAAAACTGTTTTTT
TRBD1	TRBV7-4	TRBJ2-7	once	CAGSPRDREGYEQYF	TGTGCCGGCAGCCCACGGGACAGGGAAGGTTACGAGCAGTACTTC
.	TRBV15	TRBJ1-1	few	CATSRDPTDPVGNPEAFF	TGTGCCACCAGCAGAGATCCGACAGACCCAGTGGGAAACCCTGAAGCTTTCTTT
.	TRBV7-9	TRBJ2-7	.	CASSLVSWSGKHARPYEQYF	TGTGCCAGCAGCTTAGTGAGTTGGTCCGGGAAACACGCCCGGCCCTACGAGCAGTACTTC
TRBD2	TRBV10-3	TRBJ2-5	many	CAISDILAGGETQYF	TGTGCCATCAGTGACATACTAGCGGGGGGGGAGACCCAGTACTTC
TRBD1	TRBV6-1	TRBJ1-5	.	CASSLRDRNQPQHF	TGTGCCAGCAGTTTAAGGGACAGGAATCAGCCCCAGCATTTT
TRBD1	TRBV7-8	TRBJ2-2	.	CASSLDSGQTWGNTGELFF	TGTGCCAGCAGCCTTGACTCGGGACAGACCTGGGGGAACACCGGGGAGCTGTTTTTT
.	TRBV5-1	TRBJ2-7	.	CASSLLDRSYEQYF	TGCGCCAGCAGCTTGTTGGACAGATCCTACGAGCAGTACTTC
.	TRBV5-1	TRBJ1-1	many	CASRSAAGEAFF	TGCGCCAGCAGATCCGCAGCTGGTGAAGCTTTCTTT
.	TRBV20-1	TRBJ2-7	many	CSARRAYYEQYF	TGCAGTGCCAGGCGGGCCTACTACGAGCAGTACTTC
TRBD2	TRBV7-9	TRBJ2-7	few	CASSLTSGRSGEQYF	TGTGCCAGCAGCCTGACTAGCGGGAGGAGTGGCGAGCAGTACTTC
.	TRBV20-1	TRBJ1-6	many	CSAPAGWNSPLHF	TGCAGTGCCCCCGCAGGGTGGAACTCACCCCTCCACTTT
.	TRBV12-3/TRBV12-4	TRBJ1-6	.	CASSFAGDLSPLHF	TGTGCCAGCAGTTTCGCGGGGGACCTCTCACCCCTCCACTTT
TRBD1	TRBV6-5	TRBJ1-6	.	CTSSYSGTGGNSPLHF	TGTACCAGTAGTTACTCCGGGACAGGGGGCAATTCACCCCTCCACTTT
TRBD1	TRBV10-3	TRBJ1-2	.	CASSKRRYRGHGYTF	TGTGCCAGCAGCAAGCGCCGGTACAGGGGCCATGGCTACACCTTC
.	TRBV15	TRBJ2-7	.	CATSRDTIYEQYF	TGTGCCACCAGCCGGGACACAATCTACGAGCAGTACTTC
TRBD2	TRBV7-8	TRBJ2-7	few	CASSLGASGAYEQYF	TGTGCCAGCAGTTTAGGGGCTAGCGGAGCCTACGAGCAGTACTTC
.	TRBV13	TRBJ1-6	.	CASSFEAGNYNSPLHF	TGTGCCAGCAGCTTCGAAGCGGGGAACTATAATTCACCCCTCCACTTT
.	TRBV12-3/TRBV12-4	TRBJ2-7	.	CASRGESYEQYF	TGTGCCAGCAGGGGGGAGTCCTACGAGCAGTACTTC
.	TRBV27	TRBJ2-7	once	CASSLIGGHEQYF	TGTGCCAGCAGTTTAATAGGGGGTCACGAGCAGTACTTC
.	TRBV7-9	TRBJ2-7	few	CASSLRGQVVDEQYF	TGTGCCAGCAGCTTGCGGGGGCAAGTAGTGGACGAGCAGTACTTC
.	TRBV5-5	TRBJ1-5	many	CASSLGQAGQPQHF	TGTGCCAGCAGCTTGGGACAGGCCGGGCAGCCCCAGCATTTT